This TCR beta chain was documented in a study of shared clonotypes between healthy human individuals. Study in general: Researchers assigned three CD4 naive, three CD4 memory, two CD8 naive and one CD8 memory plate to each donor.

Germline V gives CDR1 SNHLY, CDR2 FYNNEI. The CDR3 is made up of 13 amino acids. With 6 bases removed from V and 3 bases from J, the gap between germline ends came to 12 bases. Terminally differentiated effector memory CD45RA+ cells were left out of the naive CD8 fraction, which was CD45RO-negative and positively selected for CCR7. All the donors were Caucasian adults who lived in Nashville, Tennessee. Comment on this clone: Its target is not known.

Points from the study as a whole: An effect of sequencing depth on clonotype sharing among donors was expected.

The data were produced by immunoSEQ multiplex PCR, yet TCRdb's version contains in-frame clones alone and is incomplete. The repertoire has some 2,000,000 clones, about 95% of them found once; the top ten carry 0.9% to 1.3%. What was sequenced was naive CD8+ T cells sorted from blood. This clonotype originated in a man aged 18-30 years in good health. The gene calls are TRBV2 and TRBJ2-7; D possibly corresponds to TRBD1 (7 bases). The CDR3 loop is CASSAGQLYEQYF. The CDR3 nucleotides are TGTGCCAGCAGCGCGGGACAGCTCTACGAGCAGTACTTC. Together with reference TRBV2 and TRBJ2-7, the CDR3 gives the full variable domain: EPEVTQTPSHQVTQMGQEVILRCVPISNHLYFYWYRQILGQKVEFLVSFYNNEISEKSEIFDDQFSVERPDGSNFTLKIRSTKLEDSAMYFCASSAGQLYEQYFGPGTRLTVT.